This T cell receptor beta chain was identified in a study of T cell responses to AZD1222 COVID-19 vaccine. About the study: Pooled in the analysis were second doses at about 4 or about 12 weeks.

The CDR3 sequence is 13 residues long. The germline gives CDR1 SNHLY, CDR2 FYNNEI. V lost 4 bases, J lost 3 bases, and 0 bases stayed unmatched. As to this clone: What it binds is unknown.

Assay used: immunoSEQ multiplex PCR; TCRdb lists only in-frame clones, some missing. The table records 150,000 to 200,000 clones, approximately 92% of them present only once. Study results and caveats: Two AZD1222 administrations were followed by greater Spike-specific TCR breadth and depth. Baseline serology detected seropositivity in only a handful of AZD1222 recipients. White British ancestry dominated among donors, who included more females, and clonal diversity was possibly underestimated.

The gene calls are TRBV2 and TRBJ1-3; 7 bases match TRBD1. The sequence came from an adult in good health. Sequencing used peripheral blood, obtained on day 0 of AZD1222 vaccination. CDR3 amino acids: CASSGQGGNTIYF. The CDR3 DNA reads as TGTGCCAGCAGTGGACAGGGTGGAAACACCATATATTTT. Based on the CDR3 plus reference TRBV2 and TRBJ1-3, the full variable domain is EPEVTQTPSHQVTQMGQEVILRCVPISNHLYFYWYRQILGQKVEFLVSFYNNEISEKSEIFDDQFSVERPDGSNFTLKIRSTKLEDSAMYFCASSGQGGNTIYFGEGSWLTVV.